This is a list of T cell receptor beta chains from one sample in a study of shared clonotypes between healthy human individuals. Method: immunoSEQ multiplex PCR; TCRdb's copy keeps in-frame clones and lacks some. The sample shows around 1,900,000 clones, about 93% of them seen only once. Material: naive CD8+ T cells from PBMCs. The source of these receptors is a man aged 18 to 35 in good health. Some clones in this sample may be carry-over from other donors' samples. Both conserved end residues are part of each CDR3. The order of the fields is D gene, clone size, J gene, V gene, CDR3 protein, CDR3 DNA. A D gene is named only where the DNA matches it firmly. For some rows the clone size is stated as once, few or many, or as a class when expanded; others skip it.

TRBD2 - TRBJ2-3 TRBV10-3 CAISVGTSGLDTQYF TGTGCCATCAGTGTGGGGACTAGCGGCCTAGATACGCAGTATTTT
TRBD1 - TRBJ2-1 TRBV5-6 CASIAGTGENNEQFF TGTGCCAGCATCGCCGGGACAGGAGAAAACAATGAGCAGTTCTTC
TRBD2 - TRBJ2-1 TRBV7-9 CASSLGKLAANEQFF TGTGCCAGCAGCTTAGGAAAACTAGCGGCCAATGAGCAGTTCTTC
- - TRBJ2-1 TRBV27 CASSLIGSSSYNEQFF TGTGCCAGCAGTTTAATAGGAAGTAGCTCCTACAATGAGCAGTTCTTC
- - TRBJ2-1 TRBV27 CASSSLELNPVGEQFF TGTGCCAGCAGTTCCCTCGAACTAAACCCGGTAGGTGAGCAGTTCTTC
- once TRBJ2-2 TRBV11-2 CASSLIGGMAGELFF TGTGCCAGCAGCTTGATAGGGGGAATGGCCGGGGAGCTGTTTTTT
TRBD1 - TRBJ1-1 TRBV5-1 CASSLAGQGTEAFF TGCGCCAGCAGCTTGGCGGGACAGGGGACTGAAGCTTTCTTT
- - TRBJ2-7 TRBV4-1 CASSRELRVVLLEQYF TGCGCCAGCAGCCGAGAACTAAGGGTCGTTTTGCTCGAGCAGTACTTC
TRBD1 once TRBJ1-2 TRBV19 CASSTRQGFIYGYTF TGTGCCAGTAGTACCCGACAGGGTTTTATATATGGCTACACCTTC
- - TRBJ2-2 TRBV6-5 CASSYGPRGELFF TGTGCCAGCAGTTACGGGCCTCGCGGGGAGCTGTTTTTT
- - TRBJ1-2 TRBV27 CASSLGGTGDGYTF TGTGCCAGCAGCTTGGGAGGGACGGGTGATGGCTACACCTTC
- - TRBJ2-6 TRBV2 CASSVTGAGANVLTF TGTGCCAGCAGTGTAACGGGGGCTGGGGCCAACGTCCTGACTTTC
- once TRBJ1-1 TRBV5-4 CASSLWVGNTEAFF TGTGCCAGCAGCTTGTGGGTAGGGAACACTGAAGCTTTCTTT
TRBD2 - TRBJ2-1 TRBV29-1 CSPQGLAGSNEQFF TGCAGCCCCCAGGGACTAGCGGGGTCCAATGAGCAGTTCTTC
- - TRBJ2-3 TRBV7-9 CASRRILSTDTQYF TGTGCCAGCCGGAGGATTTTGAGCACAGATACGCAGTATTTT
TRBD2 - TRBJ2-3 TRBV4-3 CASSQGGGLAGTDTQYF TGCGCCAGCAGCCAAGGTGGGGGACTAGCGGGGACAGATACGCAGTATTTT
- - TRBJ2-2 TRBV7-6 CASSLDALPAWNTGELFF TGTGCCAGCAGCTTAGACGCTCTTCCGGCTTGGAACACCGGGGAGCTGTTTTTT
- - TRBJ2-4 TRBV7-9 CASSLGSGQGGNIQYF TGTGCCAGCAGCTTAGGAAGTGGGCAGGGCGGTAACATTCAGTACTTC
TRBD1 - TRBJ2-1 TRBV2 CASSEGPGGLSGNEQFF TGTGCCAGCAGTGAAGGTCCAGGGGGCCTTTCCGGCAATGAGCAGTTCTTC
- - TRBJ2-3 TRBV27 CASSPVADTQYF TGTGCCAGCAGTCCGGTGGCAGATACGCAGTATTTT
- - TRBJ2-3 TRBV27 CASSLSSDLRTDTQYF TGTGCCAGCAGTTTATCTTCGGACTTGCGCACAGATACGCAGTATTTT
- - TRBJ2-7 TRBV10-1 CASSESFRGRFSRDYEQYF TGCGCCAGCAGTGAGTCTTTCCGGGGGCGATTCAGTAGGGACTACGAGCAGTACTTC
- - TRBJ2-5 TRBV6-5 CASSYSGGRVETQYF TGTGCCAGCAGTTACTCTGGGGGGCGAGTAGAGACCCAGTACTTC
TRBD2 - TRBJ2-1 TRBV7-9 CASSSTSASYNEQFF TGTGCCAGCAGCTCGACTAGCGCGTCCTACAATGAGCAGTTCTTC
- - TRBJ1-5 TRBV7-9 CASSDGNQPQHF TGTGCCAGCAGCGATGGCAATCAGCCCCAGCATTTT
- - TRBJ2-2 TRBV7-9 CASSLAGTGELFF TGTGCCAGCAGCTTAGCAGGGACCGGGGAGCTGTTTTTT
- - TRBJ2-5 TRBV7-6 CASSSLVPETQYF TGTGCCAGCAGCTCTCTAGTTCCAGAGACCCAGTACTTC
- - TRBJ2-7 TRBV7-9 CASSPYVAGEQYF TGTGCCAGCAGCCCATACGTGGCGGGTGAGCAGTACTTC
TRBD2 - TRBJ2-7 TRBV27 CASSRRLAGFYEQYF TGTGCCAGCAGTCGACGACTAGCGGGATTCTACGAGCAGTACTTC
- - TRBJ2-3 TRBV4-3 CASSQDDSPHDTDTQYF TGCGCCAGCAGCCAAGATGACTCCCCACACGACACAGATACGCAGTATTTT
- - TRBJ1-2 TRBV5-6 CASSLGGGTYGYTF TGTGCCAGCAGCTTGGGTGGAGGGACCTATGGCTACACCTTC
TRBD2 few TRBJ2-3 TRBV9 CASSVGGSSTDTQYF TGTGCCAGCAGCGTAGGCGGGAGTAGCACAGATACGCAGTATTTT
TRBD1 - TRBJ2-5 TRBV11-1 CASRGTGGLETQYF TGTGCCAGCAGAGGGACAGGGGGCTTGGAGACCCAGTACTTC
- - TRBJ2-1 TRBV27 CASSLWGRNEQFF TGTGCCAGCAGTTTATGGGGACGCAATGAGCAGTTCTTC
- - TRBJ2-1 TRBV5-6 CASSLATESSYNEQFF TGTGCCAGCAGCTTGGCGACAGAGAGCTCCTACAATGAGCAGTTCTTC
- - TRBJ1-1 TRBV5-1 CASSLVGGTGNTEAFF TGCGCCAGCAGCTTGGTTGGGGGCACGGGGAACACTGAAGCTTTCTTT
- - TRBJ2-5 TRBV27 CASSFHTPGPQETQYF TGTGCCAGCAGTTTCCATACTCCGGGGCCCCAAGAGACCCAGTACTTC
- - TRBJ2-5 TRBV23-1 CASNRPRSGRRGVDQYF TGCGCCAGCAACCGTCCTCGGTCGGGGAGAAGGGGGGTGGACCAGTACTTC
- - TRBJ1-1 TRBV4-2 CASSQRPGWDSLDTEAFF TGTGCCAGCAGCCAACGTCCAGGGTGGGATTCTCTGGACACTGAAGCTTTCTTT
- - TRBJ2-7 TRBV27 CASSLSGWGAYEQYF TGTGCCAGCAGTTTATCGGGGTGGGGGGCATACGAGCAGTACTTC
TRBD2 - TRBJ2-1 TRBV11-2 CASSLGTSGNPYNEQFF TGTGCCAGCAGCTTGGGTACTAGCGGGAATCCCTACAATGAGCAGTTCTTC
TRBD1 - TRBJ1-2 TRBV4-1 CASSLGTGGAKGYTF TGCGCCAGCAGCCTTGGGACAGGGGGCGCAAAGGGCTACACCTTC
TRBD2 - TRBJ2-2 TRBV5-4 CASSSWGIAGGPSTGELFF TGTGCCAGCAGCTCTTGGGGTATAGCGGGAGGGCCAAGCACCGGGGAGCTGTTTTTT
TRBD1 - TRBJ2-1 TRBV7-9 CASSTTGVLRNEQFF TGTGCCAGCAGCACTACAGGGGTCCTACGGAATGAGCAGTTCTTC
- - TRBJ1-1 TRBV7-9 CASSSVHLEAFF TGTGCCAGCAGCTCCGTGCACCTTGAAGCTTTCTTT
- - TRBJ1-2 TRBV27 CASSARGTNYGYTF TGTGCCAGCAGTGCCAGGGGCACTAACTATGGCTACACCTTC
- - TRBJ1-2 TRBV29-1 CSVDGSEVYGYTF TGCAGCGTTGATGGAAGTGAGGTCTATGGCTACACCTTC